The 13 T cell receptor beta chains below all came from one sample that was sequenced in a study of cytomegalovirus exposure and HLA in healthy donors. The PCR was carried out with 60 Vbeta primers and 13 Jbeta primers. TCRdb's copy holds only in-frame clones and misses some; the assay was immunoSEQ multiplex PCR. The table has 130,000 or so clones, roughly 70% seen once. Sequenced: PBMCs. All receptors come from a woman aged 40-49 years in good health and CMV-seropositive.

The chain has TRBV6-6 and TRBJ2-5, with TRBD1 matching over 10 bases. In germline, CDR1 is MNHNY, CDR2 SVGAGI (reference sequence). V shed 2 bases and J 4 bases; nucleotides not matched to a gene: 1. The CDR3 runs to 14 residues. The CDR3 is CASSYDRGRETQYF. CDR3 nucleotides: TGTGCCAGCAGTTACGACAGGGGGCGAGAGACCCAGTACTTC.

This clone was detected a few times. The J gene is TRBJ2-3, the V gene TRBV29-1, with D hard to call. The V and J ends lost 6 bases and 4 bases respectively, with 11 bases between them. This CDR3 is built from 12 residues. Germline loops: CDR1 SQVTM, CDR2 ANQGSEA. The CDR3 reads CSVDKVSDTQYF. CDR3 bases: TGCAGCGTAGACAAGGTTTCAGATACGCAGTATTTT.

The chain uses TRBV7-9 and TRBJ1-2; 8 bases map to TRBD1. Germline V CDR1 and CDR2: SEHNR, FQNEAQ (reference sequence). This CDR3 region has 15 residues. The V segment lost 5 bases and the J segment 4 bases; nucleotides outside the gene matches: 9. The CDR3 here is CASSDPRTGRYGYTF. The CDR3 coding sequence is TGTGCCAGCAGCGACCCACGGACAGGGCGCTATGGCTACACCTTC.

This rearrangement joins TRBV11-2 to TRBJ1-1, with 7 bases that match TRBD1. The CDR3 covers 13 residues. Germline CDR1 and CDR2: SGHAT and FQNNGV. V lost 1 base, J lost 7 bases, and 3 bases stayed unmatched. The CDR3 region is CASSLGQGDEAFF. CDR3 DNA sequence: TGTGCCAGCAGCTTAGGACAGGGTGATGAAGCTTTCTTT.

This chain links TRBV5-4 with TRBJ2-1; weak D call: TRBD1 (6 bases). The germline gives CDR1 SGHNT, CDR2 YYREEE (reference sequence). The CDR3 extends over 13 amino acids. V lost 2 bases and J lost 7, with 10 bases in between. The CDR3, as DNA: TGTGCCAGCAGCTTAACAGGGCCGAATGAGCAGTTCTTC. Protein product: CASSLTGPNEQFF.

This clone was observed a few times. CDR3: CAWSAASRVRAFF. The CDR3, as DNA: TGTGCCTGGAGTGCCGCATCGCGGGTGCGAGCTTTCTTT. This sequence joins TRBV30 and TRBJ1-1; the D is unclear. V was clipped by 1 base and J by 10 bases, with 16 bases between them. CDR3 length: 13 amino acids. The germline CDR1 and CDR2 sequences are GTSNPN and SVGIG (reference sequence).

The V gene is TRBV25-1, the J gene TRBJ1-2; D may be TRBD1 (6 bases). The V end lost 6 bases, the J end lost 7 bases, and 12 bases lay between the germline ends. This CDR3 has 12 residues. CDR1 MGHDK and CDR2 SYGVNS come from the germline V gene. As DNA, the CDR3 is TGTGCCAGCAGCACAGGGCTAGCTGGCTACACCTTC. This encodes CASSTGLAGYTF.

This chain uses TRBV19 with TRBJ2-7, with D unclear. The CDR3 contains 14 residues. V was shortened by 3 bases and J by 2 bases, with 11 bases between the two germline ends. Per germline, CDR1 LNHDA and CDR2 SQIVND (reference sequence). The CDR3 coding sequence is TGTGCCAGTAGTATTGTGAGCAGCGCCTACGAGCAGTACTTC. This codes for CASSIVSSAYEQYF. The variable domain in full, completed from reference TRBV19 and TRBJ2-7, reads DGGITQSPKYLFRKEGQNVTLSCEQNLNHDAMYWYRQDPGQGLRLIYYSQIVNDFQKGDIAEGYSVSREKKESFPLTVTSAQKNPTAFYLCASSIVSSAYEQYFGPGTRLTVT.

This chain links TRBV5-8 with TRBJ2-4, with TRBD1 identical over 9 bases. CDR3 length equals 13 residues. J was trimmed by 8 bases and V by 4 bases; bases with no gene match: 4. Germline V gene sequence: CDR1 SGHTS, CDR2 YDEGEE. Here the CDR3 DNA reads TGTGCCAGCAGCCACGACAGGGGGGACATTCAGTACTTC. It translates to CASSHDRGDIQYF. Supplemented by reference TRBV5-8 and TRBJ2-4, the full variable domain reads EAGVTQSPTHLIKTRGQQATLRCSPISGHTSVYWYQQALGLGLQFLLWYDEGEERNRGNFPPRFSGRQFPNYSSELNVNALELEDSALYLCASSHDRGDIQYFGAGTRLSVL.

The rearrangement links TRBV5-4 to TRBJ1-2, with TRBD1 matching over 7 bases. The length of the CDR3 is 14 residues. V was clipped by 4 bases and J by 5 bases; unmatched bases: 8. Germline CDR1 and CDR2: SGHNT and YYREEE (reference sequence). DNA for the CDR3: TGTGCCAGCAGCACCCGGACAGGAGATTATGGCTACACCTTC. Translating it yields CASSTRTGDYGYTF.

Only one count was recorded for this clone. The chain links TRBV30 to TRBJ2-1; D unclear. Germline CDR1 reads GTSNPN; CDR2 reads SVGIG (reference sequence). CDR3 length: 12 amino acids. The CDR3 sequence is CTYSRGYNEQFF. CDR3 coding DNA: TGTACTTATTCGAGAGGCTACAATGAGCAGTTCTTC.

The sample holds a few counts of this clone. This chain connects TRBV28 to TRBJ1-5, with 9 nucleotides matching TRBD1. CDR3 length equals 14 residues. Germline values: CDR1 MDHEN, CDR2 SYDVKM. The J segment lost 11 bases and the V segment lost 11 bases, leaving 16 bases of the junction unmatched. In nucleotides, the CDR3 is TGTGCCTGCCCGGGACAGGGCCCATTAGGGGCCCAGCATTTT. This sequence encodes CACPGQGPLGAQHF.

This chain connects TRBV21-1 to TRBJ2-6; TRBD1, the table's D call, lacks a check against the DNA. TRBV21-1 has pseudogene status. The CDR3 length is 17 residues. This CDR3 reads CASSKVGLSSGANVLTF. In DNA, the CDR3 is TGTGCCAGCAGCAAAGTTGGGCTTTCTTCTGGGGCCAACGTCCTGACTTTC.